These 25 T cell receptor beta chains originate from one sample sequenced in a study of PD-1 blockade in classical Hodgkin lymphoma. Clones were sequenced by immunoSEQ multiplex PCR, and TCRdb holds only the in-frame ones, with some missing. The sample holds roughly 11,000 clones, around 84% seen once. Documented time point: cycle 4 day 1 (C4D1), after 5 to 7 weeks of nivolumab. Exposure to brentuximab vedotin varied, and each patient had relapsed following autologous stem cell transplantation. Thawed PBMCs were the source of CD8+ T cells, obtained through magnetic negative selection. The specimen was CD8+ T cells from blood, collected before the fourth cycle of nivolumab. The receptors come from a human donor with classical Hodgkin lymphoma. The donor label of this sample is uncertain.

The CDR3 sequence: CASSWSVGAYEQYF. As DNA, the CDR3 is TGTGCCAGTAGTTGGTCTGTGGGGGCCTACGAGCAGTACTTC. The chain links TRBV19 to TRBJ2-7, with D perhaps being TRBD1 or TRBD2 (5 bases each). The CDR3 contains 14 residues. V lost 5 bases and J 2 bases, leaving 13 bases between the germline ends. Germline V lookup: CDR1 LNHDA, CDR2 SQIVND (reference sequence).

The V call is TRBV4-1, the J call TRBJ1-1; no clear D. The germline gives CDR1 MGHRA, CDR2 YSYEKL. This CDR3 comprises 15 residues. Deletions cut 0 bases from V and 1 base from J, with 9 bases between. Here the CDR3 reads CASSQDRGRNTEAFF. In DNA, the CDR3 is TGCGCCAGCAGCCAAGATCGGGGAAGGAACACTGAAGCTTTCTTT.

The chain links TRBV20-1 to TRBJ1-6; D is uncertain. V dropped 0 bases and J dropped 8 bases, with 2 bases sitting between them. The germline V gene has CDR1 DFQATT and CDR2 SNEGSKA (reference sequence). The CDR3 extends over 11 amino acids. CDR3 region: CSAREDSPLHF. CDR3 DNA: TGCAGTGCTAGAGAGGATTCACCCCTCCACTTT.

This chain uses TRBV29-1 with TRBJ1-3; D call uncertain. The CDR3 loop spans 13 amino acids. CDR1 is SQVTM and CDR2 is ANQGSEA in the germline V gene. V was cut by 2 bases and J by 1 base, with 6 bases left in between. This CDR3 reads CSVEKASGNTIYF. DNA for the CDR3: TGCAGCGTTGAAAAGGCATCTGGAAACACCATATATTTT.

Remarks on this clone: The junction shows a germline mismatch at one end, possibly a read error. Other DNA sequences within the sample encode an identical CDR3. V gene TRBV6-5 combines with J gene TRBJ1-1, with 7 nucleotides matching TRBD1. CDR1 is MNHEY, CDR2 SVGAGI, per germline. The CDR3 extends over 15 amino acids. The CDR3 DNA sequence: TGTGCCAGTAGTTCTCCCGGGACAGAGAACACTGAAGCTTTCTTT. This sequence encodes CASSSPGTENTEAFF.

This sequence joins TRBV27 and TRBJ1-2, with a weak D call TRBD1 (5 bases). Germline-derived CDR1 and CDR2 are MNHEY and SMNVEV (reference sequence). Trimming removed 5 bases from V and 5 bases from J, with 9 bases in between. This CDR3 region has 12 residues. The CDR3 DNA sequence: TGTGCCAGCAGTCCCGGGGGATATGGCTACACCTTC. This codes for CASSPGGYGYTF.

The chain combines TRBV5-1 with TRBJ2-1, with TRBD1 identical over 8 bases. The CDR3 consists of 15 residues. V trimming: 0 bases; J trimming: 6 bases; junction bases outside the gene matches: 5. Germline V gives CDR1 SGHRS, CDR2 YFSETQ. CDR3 loop: CASSLGTGLGNEQFF. CDR3 bases: TGCGCCAGCAGCTTGGGGACAGGGCTTGGCAATGAGCAGTTCTTC.

The chain has TRBV6-1 and TRBJ2-7; a weak D match, TRBD1 (6 bases). The CDR3 sequence is 15 residues long. Trimming stripped 1 base from V and 3 bases from J, with 13 bases between. Germline V gene lookup returns CDR1 MNHNS and CDR2 SASEGT. The CDR3 region has the DNA TGTGCCAGCAGTGAAGATCAGGGGATGAACTACGAGCAGTACTTC. Its protein product is CASSEDQGMNYEQYF.

The rearrangement joins TRBV25-1 to TRBJ1-5, with D tentatively TRBD1 (5 bases). CDR1 MGHDK and CDR2 SYGVNS come from the germline V gene. The CDR3 is 14 residues long. Trimming removed 6 bases at V and 7 bases at J, with 16 bases between. CDR3 nucleotides: TGTGCCAGCAGCGACCGGGGGTTCAACCAGCCCCAGCATTTT. Encoded protein: CASSDRGFNQPQHF.

The chain uses TRBV28 and TRBJ2-7; D uncertain. This CDR3 has 20 residues. The V gene lost 7 bases and the J gene lost 4 bases, with 35 bases spanning the gap. Per the germline V gene, CDR1 is MDHEN and CDR2 is SYDVKM. The CDR3 loop reads CASNPSVLTPMSGLKYEQYF. Here the CDR3 DNA reads TGTGCCAGCAATCCGTCGGTTTTAACCCCAATGTCAGGCCTCAAGTACGAGCAGTACTTC.

The CDR3 bases are TGCGCCAGCAGCCAAGAGTACGGCGGACCCTACGAGCAGTACTTC. Translating it yields CASSQEYGGPYEQYF. The chain employs TRBV4-3 and TRBJ2-7; the D is unclear. The CDR3 covers 15 residues. Trimming took 0 bases from V and 2 from J, leaving 11 bases between them. The germline V gene has CDR1 LGHNA and CDR2 YSLEER.

This chain joins TRBV4-3 and TRBJ2-3, with TRBD2 identical over 11 bases. V shed 4 bases, J shed 2 bases, and the junction held 5 bases outside the gene matches. The CDR3 consists of 16 residues. Germline CDR1 reads LGHNA; CDR2 reads YSLEER. The chain's CDR3 is CASSPVAGGDTDTQYF. The CDR3 coding sequence is TGCGCCAGCAGCCCAGTAGCGGGAGGGGACACAGATACGCAGTATTTT.

This chain uses TRBV28 with TRBJ2-7; D possibly corresponds to TRBD1 (5 bases). Germline CDR1 is MDHEN and CDR2 is SYDVKM. The CDR3 consists of 15 residues. V was cut by 7 bases and J by 2 bases, with 18 bases left in between. CDR3 DNA: TGTGCCAGCATCCCAGACAGAAGCTTAGCCTACGAGCAGTACTTC. As protein: CASIPDRSLAYEQYF.

The chain has TRBV28 and TRBJ2-5; D uncertain. The germline V and J ends were trimmed by 8 bases and 5 bases, with 18 bases remaining between them. The CDR3 sequence is 14 residues long. Per germline, CDR1 MDHEN and CDR2 SYDVKM. The CDR3 DNA reads as TGTGCCAGCCACCCCCCCCTGGCGGCGGAGACCCAGTACTTC. Translating it yields CASHPPLAAETQYF.

The sample holds one count of this clone. This chain connects TRBV4-3 to TRBJ2-3; unclear D gene. The V gene lost 1 base and the J gene lost 2 bases, with 7 bases spanning the gap. The CDR3 is 14 residues long. The V gene's germline CDR1 is LGHNA and CDR2 YSLEER. CDR3 DNA: TGCGCCAGCAGCCAAGGAACGGTCACAGATACGCAGTATTTT. Translating it yields CASSQGTVTDTQYF.

J is TRBJ1-1 and V is TRBV7-9; possible D gene TRBD1, 5 bases. Deletions cut 1 base from V and 0 bases from J, with 9 bases between. CDR3 length: 15 residues. Germline V gene data show CDR1 as SEHNR and CDR2 as FQNEAQ (reference sequence). CDR3 nucleotides: TGTGCCAGCAGCTTAGGGCAGGGCATGAACACTGAAGCTTTCTTT. Translation gives CASSLGQGMNTEAFF. Filled out from reference TRBV7-9 and TRBJ1-1, the complete variable domain reads DTGVSQNPRHKITKRGQNVTFRCDPISEHNRLYWYRQTLGQGPEFLTYFQNEAQLEKSRLLSDRFSAERPKGSFSTLEIQRTEQGDSAMYLCASSLGQGMNTEAFFGQGTRLTVV.

The sample holds a few counts of this clone. The chain couples TRBV11-2 to TRBJ2-7; TRBD2 agrees at 14 bases. The ends lost 0 bases at V and 3 bases at J; junction bases unmatched: 7. Per the germline V gene, CDR1 is SGHAT and CDR2 is FQNNGV. The CDR3 has 18 amino acids. CDR3 coding DNA: TGTGCCAGCAGCTTAGATTCGGGACTAGCGGGAGTGGGCTACGAGCAGTACTTC. Its protein is CASSLDSGLAGVGYEQYF.

The genes are TRBV27 and TRBJ2-7; 7 bases match TRBD1. This CDR3 contains 15 residues. In germline, CDR1 is MNHEY, CDR2 SMNVEV (reference sequence). The ends lost 6 bases at V and 0 bases at J; junction bases unmatched: 8. The chain's CDR3 is CASSQRTGHSYEQYF. The CDR3 DNA is TGTGCCAGCAGCCAGCGGACAGGACACTCCTACGAGCAGTACTTC.

This chain links TRBV7-9 with TRBJ2-5; D unresolved. The CDR3 spans 11 residues. The ends were cut back, 4 bases at V and 4 bases at J, with 4 bases in the middle. The germline CDR1 and CDR2 sequences are SEHNR and FQNEAQ (reference sequence). CDR3 nucleotides: TGTGCCAGCAGCTCGGGAGAGACCCAGTACTTC. Translating gives CASSSGETQYF.

This chain links TRBV5-5 with TRBJ2-1; D possibly corresponds to TRBD2 (6 bases). The V gene's germline CDR1 is SGHKS and CDR2 YYEKEE (reference sequence). The CDR3 is 15 amino acids. Trimming pared 2 bases from V and 5 bases from J, leaving 14 bases between. CDR3 residues: CASSFGYGSDNEQFF. Written as DNA, the CDR3 is TGTGCCAGCAGCTTCGGTTACGGGAGCGACAATGAGCAGTTCTTC. The variable domain in full, with the rest retrieved from reference TRBV5-5 and TRBJ2-1, is DAGVTQSPTHLIKTRGQQVTLRCSPISGHKSVSWYQQVLGQGPQFIFQYYEKEERGRGNFPDRFSARQFPNYSSELNVNALLLGDSALYLCASSFGYGSDNEQFFGPGTRLTVL.

The gene calls are TRBV9 and TRBJ1-1, with D unresolved. The germline CDR1 and CDR2 sequences are SGDLS and YYNGEE. Trimming shortened V by 0 bases and J by 1 base, and 13 bases separated the two germline ends. The CDR3 totals 16 residues. CDR3 protein: CASSVGGWAGNTEAFF. The DNA for the CDR3 is TGTGCCAGCAGCGTAGGAGGATGGGCAGGGAACACTGAAGCTTTCTTT.

V and J are TRBV5-1 and TRBJ2-1, with D uncertain. CDR3 length equals 12 residues. The germline CDR1 and CDR2 sequences are SGHRS and YFSETQ. V was trimmed by 1 base and J by 6 bases, leaving 5 bases between them. The CDR3 DNA reads as TGCGCCAGCAGCTTGTATCGCAATGAGCAGTTCTTC. Residues: CASSLYRNEQFF.

J is TRBJ2-3 and V is TRBV6-6, with a tentative D call TRBD1 (5 bases). Germline CDR1 reads MNHNY; CDR2 reads SVGAGI (reference sequence). Trimming cost V 7 bases and J 1 base, with 6 bases left between them. CDR3 length: 12 amino acids. CDR3 region: CASTQGTDTQYF. The CDR3 bases are TGTGCCAGCACACAGGGCACAGATACGCAGTATTTT.

This chain joins TRBV28 and TRBJ2-7; TRBD2 matches at 7 bases. This CDR3 has 15 residues. The germline V gene has CDR1 MDHEN and CDR2 SYDVKM. The trim removed 4 bases at V and 5 bases at J, leaving 11 bases unmatched. CDR3 loop: CASSSDVLASHEQYF. The DNA for the CDR3 is TGTGCCAGCAGTTCCGACGTACTAGCGTCCCACGAGCAGTACTTC.

V usage is TRBV19 and J usage is TRBJ2-7; possibly TRBD2 for D (5 bases). The V gene lost 8 bases and the J gene lost 7 bases, with 18 bases spanning the gap. This CDR3 comprises 13 residues. The germline V gene encodes CDR1 LNHDA and CDR2 SQIVND (reference sequence). As DNA, the CDR3 is TGTGCCAGTGCGCACCGGGATCATGATGAGCAGTACTTC. Translated: CASAHRDHDEQYF.